These 7 T cell receptor beta chains were all obtained from the same sample, sequenced in a study of cytomegalovirus exposure and HLA in healthy donors. Vbeta (60) and Jbeta (13) primers were used in the PCR. The method was immunoSEQ multiplex PCR; TCRdb's version includes in-frame clones alone and lacks a portion of them. The table includes over 150,000 clones, almost 80% detected once. The sample comprised PBMCs. These TCRs come from a woman in her forties or fifties in good health and CMV-seronegative.

The chain couples TRBV5-6 to TRBJ2-6; D gene ambiguous. The CDR3 is made up of 14 amino acids. The germline CDR1 and CDR2 sequences are SGHDT and YYEEEE. V lost 2 bases, J lost 2 bases, and 5 bases lay in between. The CDR3 sequence is CASSFRAGANVLTF. The CDR3 nucleotides read TGTGCCAGCAGCTTTCGGGCTGGGGCCAACGTCCTGACTTTC.

This chain joins TRBV13 and TRBJ1-2, with TRBD1 matching over 9 bases. In germline, CDR1 is PRHDT, CDR2 FYEKMQ (reference sequence). With V trimmed by 5 bases and J by 8 bases, 6 bases remained unmatched. The CDR3 loop spans 13 amino acids. CDR3 in amino acids: CASSPDRGQGYTF. Here the CDR3 DNA reads TGTGCCAGCAGCCCGGACAGGGGCCAAGGCTACACCTTC.

The rearrangement uses TRBV27 and TRBJ1-1; D is possibly TRBD1 (5 bases). CDR3 length: 14 amino acids. CDR1 is MNHEY and CDR2 is SMNVEV in the germline V gene (reference sequence). Trimming pared 4 bases from V and 5 bases from J, leaving 14 bases between. The CDR3 reads CASSYHTRGTEAFF. The CDR3 nucleotides are TGTGCCAGCAGTTACCACACTCGGGGGACTGAAGCTTTCTTT.

This sequence joins TRBV28 and TRBJ2-3; TRBD1 is a possible D gene (6 bases). The CDR3 length is 12 residues. Germline loops: CDR1 MDHEN, CDR2 SYDVKM. V was clipped by 4 bases and J by 6 bases, with 8 bases between them. The CDR3 region is CASSSDRDTQYF. The CDR3 nucleotides are TGTGCCAGCAGTTCTGACAGGGATACGCAGTATTTT.

This clone was seen a few times. The chain has TRBV30 and TRBJ1-1; TRBD1 might be the D (5 bases). V was trimmed by 2 bases and J by 1 base, leaving 20 bases between them. CDR1 is GTSNPN and CDR2 is SVGIG in the germline V gene (reference sequence). CDR3 length: 17 amino acids. The CDR3 here is CAWSINPQGLPNTEAFF. The CDR3 coding sequence is TGTGCCTGGAGTATCAATCCCCAGGGACTTCCGAACACTGAAGCTTTCTTT.

The rearrangement uses TRBV7-6 and TRBJ1-1, with a possible D match to TRBD1 (5 bases). Germline CDR1 SGHVS, CDR2 FNYEAQ. V was clipped by 6 bases and J by 8 bases, with 19 bases between them. CDR3 length: 14 residues. The CDR3 nucleotides are TGTGCCAGCAGGCTTAATAAGGACATTTTGGAAGCTTTCTTT. This gives the protein CASRLNKDILEAFF.

This chain joins TRBV28 and TRBJ1-4; a weak D match, TRBD1 (6 bases). Germline V CDR1 and CDR2: MDHEN, SYDVKM. Trimming removed 5 bases at V and 5 bases at J, with 12 bases between. The CDR3 has 14 residues. CDR3 DNA sequence: TGTGCCAGCAGTGACACAGGGCGAAATGAAAAACTGTTTTTT. This translates into CASSDTGRNEKLFF. Filled out from reference TRBV28 and TRBJ1-4, the complete variable domain reads DVKVTQSSRYLVKRTGEKVFLECVQDMDHENMFWYRQDPGLGLRLIYFSYDVKMKEKGDIPEGYSVSREKKERFSLILESASTNQTSMYLCASSDTGRNEKLFFGSGTQLSVL.